This is a list of T cell receptor beta chains from one sample in a study of blood T cell repertoires in COVID-19. Clones were sequenced by immunoSEQ multiplex PCR, and TCRdb holds only the in-frame ones, with some missing. The sample has 300,000 to 450,000 clones; roughly 86% are singletons. Source material: PBMCs or T cells enriched from blood (not recorded which). All receptors derive from a woman aged 25 to 39 who had been exposed to COVID-19. Each CDR3 is given with its conserved first and last residue. A D gene is named only where the DNA matches it firmly. Clone size is stated in some rows and not others, as once, few, many or a class when expanded.

d_call: .
v_call: TRBV19
j_call: TRBJ1-3
clone_size: .
cdr3_nt: TGTGCCAGTAAGACTAATGGAAACACCATATATTTT
cdr3_aa: CASKTNGNTIYF

d_call: TRBD1
v_call: TRBV9
j_call: TRBJ1-6
clone_size: few
cdr3_nt: TGTGCCAGCAGCGAGCAGGGGGGAGCCAATAATTCACCCCTCCACTTT
cdr3_aa: CASSEQGGANNSPLHF

d_call: TRBD1
v_call: TRBV18
j_call: TRBJ1-5
clone_size: .
cdr3_nt: TGTGCCAGCTCACCGGAAGGGACAGGGAGAGGTAATCAGCCCCAGCATTTT
cdr3_aa: CASSPEGTGRGNQPQHF

d_call: TRBD2
v_call: TRBV19
j_call: TRBJ2-1
clone_size: .
cdr3_nt: TGTGCCAGTAGTCGCCGGACTAGCGCTCTCTACAATGAGCAGTTCTTC
cdr3_aa: CASSRRTSALYNEQFF

d_call: .
v_call: TRBV7-9
j_call: TRBJ1-1
clone_size: .
cdr3_nt: TGTGCCAGCAGCCTCGACAGGCCTAACACTGAAGCTTTCTTT
cdr3_aa: CASSLDRPNTEAFF

d_call: .
v_call: TRBV28
j_call: TRBJ1-1
clone_size: .
cdr3_nt: TGTGCCAGCAGCTCGGGACAGAACACTGAAGCTTTCTTT
cdr3_aa: CASSSGQNTEAFF

d_call: TRBD2
v_call: TRBV5-1
j_call: TRBJ2-4
clone_size: .
cdr3_nt: TGCGCCAGCAGCTTGAACGGCGAAGGACTAGCGGGAGTAACCGGAAACATTCAGTACTTC
cdr3_aa: CASSLNGEGLAGVTGNIQYF

d_call: TRBD1
v_call: TRBV29-1
j_call: TRBJ1-4
clone_size: .
cdr3_nt: TGCAGCGTGGTAGACAGGGGGGGGAGTGAAAAACTGTTTTTT
cdr3_aa: CSVVDRGGSEKLFF

d_call: .
v_call: TRBV28
j_call: TRBJ2-7
clone_size: .
cdr3_nt: TGTGCCAGCAGCCTTTTGGCTCCGGGAGTCTACGAGCAGTACTTC
cdr3_aa: CASSLLAPGVYEQYF

d_call: TRBD2
v_call: TRBV19
j_call: TRBJ2-3
clone_size: .
cdr3_nt: TGTGCCAGTAGTATAACGGGGGGATACACAGATACGCAGTATTTT
cdr3_aa: CASSITGGYTDTQYF

d_call: .
v_call: TRBV18
j_call: TRBJ2-7
clone_size: .
cdr3_nt: TGTGCCAGCTCACCCAATCCAGGACAGCCAAAGGGGGAGCAGTACTTC
cdr3_aa: CASSPNPGQPKGEQYF

d_call: TRBD2
v_call: TRBV6-5
j_call: TRBJ2-1
clone_size: .
cdr3_nt: TGTGCCAGCAGTATAGGGACTAGCGGGATTGAGCAGTTCTTC
cdr3_aa: CASSIGTSGIEQFF

d_call: TRBD1
v_call: TRBV5-1
j_call: TRBJ1-1
clone_size: .
cdr3_nt: TGCGCCAGCAGCTCCGGGACAGGGACCAACACTGAAGCTTTCTTT
cdr3_aa: CASSSGTGTNTEAFF

d_call: .
v_call: TRBV27
j_call: TRBJ2-7
clone_size: .
cdr3_nt: TGTGCCAGCAGAACTACTGAGAGGGTCTCCTACGAGCAGTACTTC
cdr3_aa: CASRTTERVSYEQYF

d_call: TRBD2
v_call: TRBV7-2
j_call: TRBJ2-1
clone_size: .
cdr3_nt: TGTGCCAGCAGCATGACTAGCGGAAACAATGAGCAGTTCTTC
cdr3_aa: CASSMTSGNNEQFF

d_call: TRBD2
v_call: TRBV9
j_call: TRBJ2-1
clone_size: .
cdr3_nt: TGTGCCAGCAGCGTCTCCTCCGGACTAGCAGCTTACAATGAGCAGTTCTTC
cdr3_aa: CASSVSSGLAAYNEQFF

d_call: TRBD2
v_call: TRBV9
j_call: TRBJ2-1
clone_size: .
cdr3_nt: TGTGCCAGCAGCGTCCTTAGCGGGAGTACCCTTGGGACAATTGGTGAGCAGTTCTTC
cdr3_aa: CASSVLSGSTLGTIGEQFF

d_call: TRBD2
v_call: TRBV4-2
j_call: TRBJ2-1
clone_size: .
cdr3_nt: TGTGCCAGCAGCCAAACCACGGGACTAGGCTTCAATGAGCAGTTCTTC
cdr3_aa: CASSQTTGLGFNEQFF

d_call: .
v_call: TRBV25-1
j_call: TRBJ2-3
clone_size: .
cdr3_nt: TGTGCCAGCAGTGAATGGGTAGCGTCACACACAGATACGCAGTATTTT
cdr3_aa: CASSEWVASHTDTQYF

d_call: TRBD1
v_call: TRBV7-3
j_call: TRBJ2-2
clone_size: .
cdr3_nt: TGTGCCAGCAGCTTCGGACAGGGGGCCAACACCGGGGAGCTGTTTTTT
cdr3_aa: CASSFGQGANTGELFF

d_call: TRBD1
v_call: TRBV19
j_call: TRBJ1-1
clone_size: .
cdr3_nt: TGTGCCAGTAGCCCGGACAGGGGTGAAGCTTTCTTT
cdr3_aa: CASSPDRGEAFF

d_call: .
v_call: TRBV28
j_call: TRBJ2-1
clone_size: once
cdr3_nt: TGTGCCAGCAACTTACAGACATACAATGAGCAGTTCTTC
cdr3_aa: CASNLQTYNEQFF

d_call: .
v_call: TRBV6-1
j_call: TRBJ2-1
clone_size: .
cdr3_nt: TGTGCCAGCAGTGAAGCGCTAGGGAGCTCCTACAATGAGCAGTTCTTC
cdr3_aa: CASSEALGSSYNEQFF

d_call: .
v_call: TRBV19
j_call: TRBJ2-2
clone_size: once
cdr3_nt: TGTGCCAGTAGTGTTTTGGCAGACACCGGGGAGCTGTTTTTT
cdr3_aa: CASSVLADTGELFF

d_call: TRBD1
v_call: TRBV28
j_call: TRBJ1-1
clone_size: few
cdr3_nt: TGTGCCAGCACCAACCCCCCCGGGACAGGGGGCACTGAAGCTTTCTTT
cdr3_aa: CASTNPPGTGGTEAFF

d_call: .
v_call: TRBV3-1/TRBV3-2
j_call: TRBJ2-5
clone_size: few
cdr3_nt: TGTGCCAGCAGCCTGCGGGTCCAAGAGACCCAGTACTTC
cdr3_aa: CASSLRVQETQYF